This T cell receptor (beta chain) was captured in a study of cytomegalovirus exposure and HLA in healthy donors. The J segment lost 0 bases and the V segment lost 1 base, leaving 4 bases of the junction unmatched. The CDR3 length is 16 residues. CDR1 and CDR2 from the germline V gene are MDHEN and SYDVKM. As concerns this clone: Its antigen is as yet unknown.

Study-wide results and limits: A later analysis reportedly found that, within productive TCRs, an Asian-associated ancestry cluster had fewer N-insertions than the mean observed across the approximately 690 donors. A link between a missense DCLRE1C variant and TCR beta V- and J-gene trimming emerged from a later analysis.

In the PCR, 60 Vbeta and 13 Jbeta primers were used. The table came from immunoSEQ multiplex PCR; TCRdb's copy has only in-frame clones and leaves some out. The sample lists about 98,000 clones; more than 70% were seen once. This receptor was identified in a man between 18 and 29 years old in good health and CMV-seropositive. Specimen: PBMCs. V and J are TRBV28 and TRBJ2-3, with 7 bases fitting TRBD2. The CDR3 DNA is TGTGCCAGCAGTTTATCTCTAGCGGCGAGCACAGATACGCAGTATTTT. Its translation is CASSLSLAASTDTQYF. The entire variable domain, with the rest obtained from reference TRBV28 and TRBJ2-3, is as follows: DVKVTQSSRYLVKRTGEKVFLECVQDMDHENMFWYRQDPGLGLRLIYFSYDVKMKEKGDIPEGYSVSREKKERFSLILESASTNQTSMYLCASSLSLAASTDTQYFGPGTRLTVL.